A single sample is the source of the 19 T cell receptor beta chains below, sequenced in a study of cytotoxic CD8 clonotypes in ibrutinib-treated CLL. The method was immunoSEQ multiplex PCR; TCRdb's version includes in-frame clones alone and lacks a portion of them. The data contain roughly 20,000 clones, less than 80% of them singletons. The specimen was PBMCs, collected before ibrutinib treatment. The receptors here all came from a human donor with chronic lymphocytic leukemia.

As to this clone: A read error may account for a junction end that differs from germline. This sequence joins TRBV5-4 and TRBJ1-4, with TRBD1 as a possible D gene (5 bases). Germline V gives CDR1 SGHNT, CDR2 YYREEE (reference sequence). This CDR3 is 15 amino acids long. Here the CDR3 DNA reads TGTGGCAGCTCCCCGGAACCTGGGGGTAATGAAAAACTGTTTTTT. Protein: CGSSPEPGGNEKLFF.

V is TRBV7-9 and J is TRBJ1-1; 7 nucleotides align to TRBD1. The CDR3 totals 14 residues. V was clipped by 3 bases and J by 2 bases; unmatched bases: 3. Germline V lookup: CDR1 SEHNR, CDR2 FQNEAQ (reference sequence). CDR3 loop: CASSFWDRNTEAFF. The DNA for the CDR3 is TGTGCCAGCAGCTTTTGGGACAGAAACACTGAAGCTTTCTTT.

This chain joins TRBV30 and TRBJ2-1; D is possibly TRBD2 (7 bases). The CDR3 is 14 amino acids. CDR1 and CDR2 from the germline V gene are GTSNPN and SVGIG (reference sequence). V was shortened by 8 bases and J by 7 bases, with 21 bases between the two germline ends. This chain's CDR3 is CARRREGQGNEQFF. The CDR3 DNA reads TGTGCCAGAAGGAGGGAGGGCCAGGGGAATGAGCAGTTCTTC.

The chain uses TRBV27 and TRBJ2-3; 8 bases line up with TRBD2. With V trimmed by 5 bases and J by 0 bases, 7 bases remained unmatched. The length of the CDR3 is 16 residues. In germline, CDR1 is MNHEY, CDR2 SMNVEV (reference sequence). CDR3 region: CASSTRTSLSTDTQYF. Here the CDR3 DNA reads TGTGCCAGCAGTACAAGGACTAGCCTAAGCACAGATACGCAGTATTTT.

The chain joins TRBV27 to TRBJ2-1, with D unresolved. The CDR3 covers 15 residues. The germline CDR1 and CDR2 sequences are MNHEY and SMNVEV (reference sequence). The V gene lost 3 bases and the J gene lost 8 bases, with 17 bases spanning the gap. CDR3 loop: CASSLLGKDIHEQFF. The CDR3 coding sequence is TGTGCCAGCAGTTTGCTAGGGAAGGATATCCATGAGCAGTTCTTC.

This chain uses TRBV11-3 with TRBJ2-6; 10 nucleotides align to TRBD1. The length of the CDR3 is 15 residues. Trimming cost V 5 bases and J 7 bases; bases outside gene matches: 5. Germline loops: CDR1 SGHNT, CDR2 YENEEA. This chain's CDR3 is CASSPGQGVANVLTF. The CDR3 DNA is TGTGCCAGCAGCCCCGGACAGGGGGTAGCCAACGTCCTGACTTTC.

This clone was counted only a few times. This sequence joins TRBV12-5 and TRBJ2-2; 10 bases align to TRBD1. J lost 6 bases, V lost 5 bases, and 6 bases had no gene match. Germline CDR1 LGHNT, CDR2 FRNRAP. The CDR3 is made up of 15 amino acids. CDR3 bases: TGTGCTAGTGGTCATGTGACAGGGGGCCCCGGGGAGCTGTTTTTT. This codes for CASGHVTGGPGELFF. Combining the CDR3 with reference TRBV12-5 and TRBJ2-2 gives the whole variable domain DARVTQTPRHKVTEMGQEVTMRCQPILGHNTVFWYRQTMMQGLELLAYFRNRAPLDDSGMPKDRFSAEMPDATLATLKIQPSEPRDSAVYFCASGHVTGGPGELFFGEGSRLTVL.

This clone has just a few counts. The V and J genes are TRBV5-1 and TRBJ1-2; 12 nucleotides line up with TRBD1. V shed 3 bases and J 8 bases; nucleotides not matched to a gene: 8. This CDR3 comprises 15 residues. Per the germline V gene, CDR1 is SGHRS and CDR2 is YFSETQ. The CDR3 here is CASSSDPGTGGGYTF. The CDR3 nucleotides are TGCGCCAGCAGCTCGGACCCCGGGACAGGGGGCGGCTACACCTTC.

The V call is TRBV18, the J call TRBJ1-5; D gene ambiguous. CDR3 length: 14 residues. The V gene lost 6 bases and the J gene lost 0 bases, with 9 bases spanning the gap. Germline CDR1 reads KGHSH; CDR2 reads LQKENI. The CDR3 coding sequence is TGTGCCAGCTCCCCATCGGGTAGCAATCAGCCCCAGCATTTT. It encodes CASSPSGSNQPQHF.

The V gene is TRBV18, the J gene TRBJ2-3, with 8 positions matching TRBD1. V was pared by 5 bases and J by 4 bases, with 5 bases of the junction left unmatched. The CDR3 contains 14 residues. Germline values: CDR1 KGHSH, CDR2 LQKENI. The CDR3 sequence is CASSSTGDPDTQYF. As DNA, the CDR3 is TGTGCCAGCTCATCGACAGGGGACCCAGATACGCAGTATTTT.

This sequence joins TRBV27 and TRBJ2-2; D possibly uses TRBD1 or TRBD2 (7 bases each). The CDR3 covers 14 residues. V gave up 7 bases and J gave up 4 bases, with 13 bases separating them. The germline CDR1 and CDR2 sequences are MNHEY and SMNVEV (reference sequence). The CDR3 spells CASTIRGGTGELFF. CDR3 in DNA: TGTGCCAGCACCATCAGGGGGGGCACCGGGGAGCTGTTTTTT.

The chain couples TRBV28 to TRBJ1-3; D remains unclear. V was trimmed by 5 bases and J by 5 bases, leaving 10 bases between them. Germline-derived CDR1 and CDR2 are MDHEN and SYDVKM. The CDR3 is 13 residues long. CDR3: CASSADDRNTIYF. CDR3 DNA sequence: TGTGCCAGCAGTGCCGACGACAGAAACACCATATATTTT.

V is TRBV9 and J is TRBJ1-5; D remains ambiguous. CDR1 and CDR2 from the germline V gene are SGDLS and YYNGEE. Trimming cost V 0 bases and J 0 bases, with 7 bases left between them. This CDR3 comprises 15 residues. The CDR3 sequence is CASSVAPDSNQPQHF. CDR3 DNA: TGTGCCAGCAGCGTAGCGCCAGATAGCAATCAGCCCCAGCATTTT.

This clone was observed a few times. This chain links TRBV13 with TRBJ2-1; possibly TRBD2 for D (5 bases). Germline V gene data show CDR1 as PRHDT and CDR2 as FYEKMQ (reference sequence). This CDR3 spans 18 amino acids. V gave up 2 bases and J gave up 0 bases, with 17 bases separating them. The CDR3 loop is CASSLTLERPRSYNEQFF. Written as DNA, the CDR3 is TGTGCCAGCAGCTTAACCTTGGAGCGGCCACGCTCCTACAATGAGCAGTTCTTC.

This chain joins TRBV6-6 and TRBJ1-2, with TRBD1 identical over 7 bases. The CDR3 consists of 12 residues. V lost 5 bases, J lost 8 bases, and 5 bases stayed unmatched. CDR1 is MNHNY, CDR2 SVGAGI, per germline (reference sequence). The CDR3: CASSRDREGYTF. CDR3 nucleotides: TGTGCCAGCAGTAGAGACAGGGAAGGCTACACCTTC.

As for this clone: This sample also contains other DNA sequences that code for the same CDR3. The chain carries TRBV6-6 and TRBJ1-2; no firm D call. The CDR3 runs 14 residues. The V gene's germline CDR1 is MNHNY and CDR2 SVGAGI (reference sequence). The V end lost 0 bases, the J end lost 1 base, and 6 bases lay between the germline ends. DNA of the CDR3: TGTGCCAGCAGTTACTCGACGGGTAACTATGGCTACACCTTC. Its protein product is CASSYSTGNYGYTF.

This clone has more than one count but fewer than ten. The CDR3 bases are TGTGCCAGCTCACCAACAGTGGCAGATACGCAGTATTTT. Translated, it gives CASSPTVADTQYF. The chain recombines TRBV18 with TRBJ2-3; D uncertain. The CDR3 runs 13 residues. Germline V gene data show CDR1 as KGHSH and CDR2 as LQKENI. With 2 bases removed from V and 4 bases from J, the gap between germline ends came to 7 bases.

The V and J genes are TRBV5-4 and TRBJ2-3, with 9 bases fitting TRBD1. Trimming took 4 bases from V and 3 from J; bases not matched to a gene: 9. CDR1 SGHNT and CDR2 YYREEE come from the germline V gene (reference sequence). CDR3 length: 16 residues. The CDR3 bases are TGTGCCAGCAGCACTATACAGGGGGCGGGGACAGATACGCAGTATTTT. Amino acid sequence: CASSTIQGAGTDTQYF. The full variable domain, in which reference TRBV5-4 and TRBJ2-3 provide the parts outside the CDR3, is ETGVTQSPTHLIKTRGQQVTLRCSSQSGHNTVSWYQQALGQGPQFIFQYYREEENGRGNFPPRFSGLQFPNYSSELNVNALELDDSALYLCASSTIQGAGTDTQYFGPGTRLTVL.

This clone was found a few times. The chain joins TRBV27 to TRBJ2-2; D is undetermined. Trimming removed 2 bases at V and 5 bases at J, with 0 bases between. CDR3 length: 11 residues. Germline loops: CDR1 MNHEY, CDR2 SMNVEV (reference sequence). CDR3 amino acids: CASSLTGELFF. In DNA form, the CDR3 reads TGTGCCAGCAGTTTAACCGGGGAGCTGTTTTTT.